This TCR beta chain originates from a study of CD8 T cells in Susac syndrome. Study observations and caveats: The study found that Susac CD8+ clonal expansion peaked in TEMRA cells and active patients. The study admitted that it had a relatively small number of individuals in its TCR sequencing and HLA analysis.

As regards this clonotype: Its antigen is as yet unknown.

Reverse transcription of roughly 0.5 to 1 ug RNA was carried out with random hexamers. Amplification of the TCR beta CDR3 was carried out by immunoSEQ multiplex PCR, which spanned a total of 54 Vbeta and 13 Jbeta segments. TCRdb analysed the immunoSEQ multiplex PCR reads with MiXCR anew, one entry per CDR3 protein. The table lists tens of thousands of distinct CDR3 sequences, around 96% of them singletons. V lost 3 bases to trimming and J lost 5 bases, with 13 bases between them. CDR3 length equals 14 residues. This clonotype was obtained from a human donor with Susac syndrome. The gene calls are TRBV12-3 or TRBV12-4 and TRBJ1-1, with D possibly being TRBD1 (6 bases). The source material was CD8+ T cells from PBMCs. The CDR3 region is CASSFRGARTEAFF. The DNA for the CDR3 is TGTGCCAGCAGTTTCCGGGGGGCGCGGACTGAAGCTTTCTTT.